What follows is one T cell receptor beta chain and its context. Its antigen is unknown. At one end, the junction sequence differs from germline, possibly due to a read error. Division of CD4+ cells produced a CD45RA+ naive subset and a CD45RA-negative memory subset. This entry is derived from a study of shared clonotypes between healthy human individuals. Study background: Used for every donor were three CD4 naive, three CD4 memory, two CD8 naive and one CD8 memory plate. Whole-study results and caveats: Large depth notwithstanding, sorted-subset sequencing proved incomplete by rarefaction.

Germline V gene sequence: CDR1 MDHEN, CDR2 SYDVKM. CDR3 length: 12 amino acids. TCRdb's copy holds only in-frame clones and misses some; the assay was immunoSEQ multiplex PCR. The sample records some 1 million clones, approximately 68% being singletons. The rearrangement links TRBV28 to TRBJ1-1; D is unresolved. The sequenced sample consisted of memory CD4+ T cells sorted from blood. Subset of the sample: CD45RA-negative fraction. The source of this sequence is a man in his late teens or twenties in good health. The CDR3, as DNA: TGTGCCAGCAGTTTAAGGGCAGCGCTGTCGGTCTTT. It codes for CASSLRAALSVF. The variable domain in full, completed from reference TRBV28 and TRBJ1-1, reads DVKVTQSSRYLVKRTGEKVFLECVQDMDHENMFWYRQDPGLGLRLIYFSYDVKMKEKGDIPEGYSVSREKKERFSLILESASTNQTSMYLCASSLRAALSVFGQGTRLTVV.